This T cell receptor beta chain was sequenced during a study of blood T cell repertoires in COVID-19. Study-level background: Sites in the United States, Italy and Spain provided acute and convalescent COVID-19 samples.

The CDR3 extends over 15 amino acids. V was pared by 2 bases and J by 1 base, with 12 bases between. Per germline, CDR1 MNHEY and CDR2 SMNVEV (reference sequence). A Seattle source enrolled patients during active infection and followed them longitudinally. Source study methods: The assay estimated nucleated cells by amplifying reference gene primers. Produced via immunoSEQ multiplex PCR; TCRdb's table is partial and in-frame only. That table gives V, J and clone size, and the DNA gave D and trimming. The sample holds about 97,000 clones, 85% to 90% seen once. This clone was detected once. Material: peripheral blood. The clonotype originates from a man aged 45-65 years with COVID-19, enrolled during active disease. The V call is TRBV27, the J call TRBJ2-7, with D possibly being TRBD1 (6 bases). This CDR3 is CASSLRTGMSYEQYF. The CDR3 coding sequence is TGTGCCAGCAGTTTACGAACAGGGATGTCCTACGAGCAGTACTTC.